These 8 T cell receptor beta chains originate from one sample sequenced in a study of human T cells and chemical hapten exposure. MiXCR was run by TCRdb on the RACE reads, yielding one entry per CDR3 protein. Of approximately 73,000 distinct CDR3 sequences listed, 10% are singletons. The time point denotes: patch test 1, 2 weeks after DPC sensitization. Treatment specified: therapeutic diphenylcyclopropenone sensitization with weekly scalp DPC. The specimen was whole blood, collected in connection with sensitization to the hapten diphenylcyclopropenone (DPC). The receptor source for this set is a woman between 50 and 59 years old with alopecia areata. Some clones in this sample may be carry-over from other donors' samples.

V and J are TRBV7-2 and TRBJ1-4, with D unresolved. The CDR3 has 16 amino acids. V was trimmed by 4 bases and J by 2 bases, leaving 14 bases between them. Germline CDR1 and CDR2: SGHTA and FQGNSA. The CDR3 DNA is TGTGCCAGCAGCTCCTCCCCCACTAGCACTAATGAAAAACTGTTTTTT. This sequence encodes CASSSSPTSTNEKLFF.

This clonotype has a handful of counts. V gene TRBV11-2 combines with J gene TRBJ2-1; D unresolved. Germline CDR1 and CDR2: SGHAT and FQNNGV. V lost 3 bases to trimming and J lost 0 bases, with 12 bases between them. The CDR3 sequence is 16 residues long. This CDR3 is CASSFLTGLSYNEQFF. In nucleotides, the CDR3 is TGTGCCAGCAGCTTTCTAACGGGCCTCTCCTACAATGAGCAGTTCTTC.

This clonotype appeared a few times. This chain connects TRBV3-1 to TRBJ2-3, with D unclear. The length of the CDR3 is 14 residues. Germline CDR1 is LGHDT and CDR2 is YNNKEL (reference sequence). V was trimmed by 0 bases and J by 6 bases, leaving 10 bases between them. The CDR3 nucleotides read TGTGCCAGCAGCCAAGATTGGGAAGGGGATACGCAGTATTTT. Amino acids: CASSQDWEGDTQYF.

This clonotype was counted only a few times. CDR3 DNA: TGTGCCAGCAGTTCCGGGACAGGGAACAATGAGCAGTTCTTC. Its protein product is CASSSGTGNNEQFF. The rearrangement links TRBV6-4 to TRBJ2-1, with TRBD1 matching over 9 bases. Germline V gene lookup returns CDR1 MRHNA and CDR2 SNTAGT. The ends lost 5 bases at V and 5 bases at J; junction bases unmatched: 4. This CDR3 spans 14 amino acids.

This clonotype appeared many times. This rearrangement joins TRBV11-2 to TRBJ2-1; D might be TRBD2 (5 bases). This CDR3 contains 15 residues. Per the germline V gene, CDR1 is SGHAT and CDR2 is FQNNGV. V was cut by 4 bases and J by 6 bases, with 16 bases left in between. The CDR3 bases are TGTGCCAGCAGCTCAGTAGGCGGAGGAGGCAATGAGCAGTTCTTC. It translates to CASSSVGGGGNEQFF.

Only a few counts were recorded for this clonotype. The V and J genes are TRBV20-1 and TRBJ1-1; D unresolved. Trimming removed 0 bases at V and 10 bases at J, with 18 bases between. Per germline, CDR1 DFQATT and CDR2 SNEGSKA (reference sequence). There are 14 residues in the CDR3. The CDR3 loop is CSARDVGFKIVAFF. The DNA for the CDR3 is TGCAGTGCTAGAGATGTGGGGTTTAAGATTGTAGCTTTCTTT.

Ten or more counts support this clonotype. This chain links TRBV6-2 or TRBV6-3 with TRBJ2-7; 7 bases align to TRBD1. Germline V gives CDR1 MNHEY, CDR2 SVGEGT. V trimming: 6 bases; J trimming: 5 bases; junction bases outside the gene matches: 13. There are 15 residues in the CDR3. The CDR3 is CASSRPPGTVHEQYF. Here the CDR3 DNA reads TGTGCCAGCAGCCGCCCCCCCGGGACAGTCCACGAGCAGTACTTC.

The CDR3 DNA follows: TGCAGTGCTTCTGGGGACGGCTACGAGCAGTACTTC. This sequence encodes CSASGDGYEQYF. The V call is TRBV20-1, the J call TRBJ2-7, with D perhaps assigned TRBD1 or TRBD2 (5 bases each). Germline lookup yields CDR1 DFQATT and CDR2 SNEGSKA (reference sequence). CDR3 length: 12 amino acids. V shed 5 bases and J shed 3 bases, with 11 bases lying between them.